Listed here are 23 T cell receptor beta chains from one sample, sequenced in a study of spatial heterogeneity in lung cancer. Stated time point: sample taken at primary tumor resection. TCRdb re-analysed the 5' RACE reads in MiXCR, keeping a single row per CDR3 protein. This sample has over 5,000 distinct CDR3 sequences, with 2.9% found just once. This sample comprised normal lung tissue next to the tumor, obtained at surgery. Every receptor here comes from a male donor with early-stage non-small cell lung cancer.

This clonotype occurred many times. J is TRBJ1-1 and V is TRBV30; 10 bases align to TRBD1. In germline, CDR1 is GTSNPN, CDR2 SVGIG (reference sequence). CDR3 length equals 15 residues. The junction had 11 bases not matched to a gene; V was cut back by 7 bases and J by 3 bases. The CDR3 coding sequence is TGTGCCTCCTTCCCCCTCGGGACAGGGGACACTGAAGCTTTCTTT. Translating it yields CASFPLGTGDTEAFF. Full variable domain (outside the CDR3, taken from reference TRBV30 and TRBJ1-1): SQTIHQWPATLVQPVGSPLSLECTVEGTSNPNLYWYRQAAGRGLQLLFYSVGIGQISSEVPQNLSASRPQDRQFILSSKKLLLSDSGFYLCASFPLGTGDTEAFFGQGTRLTVV.

Within the sample, this clonotype is medium-sized. The chain carries TRBV7-2 and TRBJ2-7; no firm D call. The V and J ends lost 5 bases and 3 bases respectively, with 14 bases between them. The CDR3 covers 14 residues. CDR1 and CDR2 (germline): SGHTA, FQGNSA. Here the CDR3 DNA reads TGTGCCAGCAGCCCCCCGAGCCCCCGCTACGAGCAGTACTTC. Amino acids: CASSPPSPRYEQYF.

This clonotype was observed many times. Here the CDR3 reads CASSPLQGREQFF. For the CDR3, the DNA is TGCGCCAGCAGCCCACTACAGGGGAGAGAGCAGTTCTTC. J is TRBJ2-1 and V is TRBV4-3; TRBD1 matches 7 bases. Losses at the gene ends were 4 bases for V and 10 bases for J; bases not matched to a gene: 7. CDR1 and CDR2 (germline): LGHNA, YSLEER. This CDR3 is built from 13 residues.

By share, this clonotype ranks as medium-sized. V usage is TRBV24-1 and J usage is TRBJ2-3; the match to TRBD1 covers 8 bases. The CDR3 has 16 amino acids. Unmatched junction bases numbered 8, after V lost 3 bases and J lost 4 bases. The germline V gene has CDR1 KGHDR and CDR2 SFDVKD. In nucleotides, the CDR3 is TGTGCCACCAGTGATGGACAGGGATACTCCGCAGATACGCAGTATTTT. It yields the protein CATSDGQGYSADTQYF.

This clonotype was seen many times. The CDR3 loop is CSVGQGSSGANVLTF. CDR3 nucleotides: TGCAGCGTTGGACAGGGTTCCTCTGGGGCCAACGTCCTGACTTTC. V usage is TRBV29-1 and J usage is TRBJ2-6; TRBD1 agrees at 7 bases. CDR3 size: 15 residues. CDR1 is SQVTM and CDR2 is ANQGSEA in the germline V gene. Germline trimming cut 4 bases from V and 0 bases from J; bases unmatched to any gene: 3.

In its sample, this clonotype ranks as medium-sized (0.01 to 0.1%). The V call is TRBV7-2, the J call TRBJ2-3, with 9 bases lining up with TRBD2. The CDR3 contains 15 residues. Trimming removed 5 bases from V and 8 bases from J; junction bases left unmatched: 11. Per the germline V gene, CDR1 is SGHTA and CDR2 is FQGNSA. The CDR3 nucleotides read TGTGCCAGCAGCCCTAGCGGGGCCTGGGGAGGTACGCAGTATTTT. This sequence encodes CASSPSGAWGGTQYF.

This clonotype was seen more than once but under ten times. CDR3 coding DNA: TGTGCCAGCAGCCCCCGGACTAGCACAGATACGCAGTATTTT. It codes for CASSPRTSTDTQYF. This rearrangement joins TRBV14 to TRBJ2-3; D is perhaps TRBD2 (5 bases). This CDR3 spans 14 amino acids. The V and J ends lost 4 bases and 0 bases respectively, with 8 bases between them. CDR1 is SGHDN, CDR2 FVKESK, per germline.

By proportion, this clonotype is medium-sized. The V call is TRBV2, the J call TRBJ1-1; 7 bases fit TRBD1. Germline CDR1 is SNHLY and CDR2 is FYNNEI. The CDR3 runs to 13 residues. The trim removed 6 bases at V and 1 base at J, leaving 2 bases unmatched. The CDR3 bases are TGTGCCAGCAGAGGACAGGCGAACACTGAAGCTTTCTTT. It translates to CASRGQANTEAFF.

This clonotype qualifies as medium-sized (0.01 to 0.1%). The chain links TRBV12-3 or TRBV12-4 to TRBJ2-5; perhaps TRBD2 as D (5 bases). CDR3 length: 11 amino acids. The V gene lost 5 bases and the J gene lost 7 bases, with 8 bases spanning the gap. CDR3: CASSDRGTQYF. CDR3 nucleotide sequence: TGTGCCAGCAGTGACCGGGGGACCCAGTACTTC.

This clonotype was detected ten times or more. The V gene is TRBV27, the J gene TRBJ1-5; 9 bases are a match to TRBD1. Germline assignment: CDR1 MNHEY and CDR2 SMNVEV (reference sequence). The J segment lost 4 bases and the V segment lost 8 bases, leaving 3 bases of the junction unmatched. CDR3 length: 13 residues. CDR3 DNA sequence: TGTGCCAGCGGACAGGGGATGAATCAGCCCCAGCATTTT. As protein: CASGQGMNQPQHF.

By its share, this clonotype is medium-sized. The CDR3 bases are TGTGCCAGCAGCTTAGCCGGACCCAAACTACCCTCCTACGAGCAGTACGTC. Amino acid sequence: CASSLAGPKLPSYEQYV. The chain carries TRBV7-2 and TRBJ2-7; D gene ambiguous. The CDR3 has 17 residues. V was shortened by 0 bases and J by 0 bases, with 15 bases between the two germline ends. CDR1 is SGHTA, CDR2 FQGNSA, per germline.

This clonotype is labeled medium-sized. V gene TRBV20-1 combines with J gene TRBJ2-7, with D uncertain. Germline V lookup: CDR1 DFQATT, CDR2 SNEGSKA (reference sequence). The V and J ends lost 0 bases and 5 bases respectively, with 17 bases between them. There are 15 residues in the CDR3. The CDR3 region is CSARDPAVESNEQYF. Here the CDR3 DNA reads TGCAGTGCTAGAGATCCTGCGGTGGAGTCCAACGAGCAGTACTTC.

This clonotype is labeled medium-sized. The chain uses TRBV11-2 and TRBJ2-2; D possibly uses TRBD1 or TRBD2 (6 bases each). Germline CDR1 reads SGHAT; CDR2 reads FQNNGV. The germline V and J ends were trimmed by 2 bases and 2 bases, with 15 bases remaining between them. This CDR3 has 17 amino acids. The chain's CDR3 is CASSLSDWGANTGELFF. Here the CDR3 DNA reads TGTGCCAGCAGCTTAAGCGATTGGGGGGCTAACACCGGGGAGCTGTTTTTT.

The V gene is TRBV7-6, the J gene TRBJ1-3; the D is unclear. This CDR3 comprises 15 residues. From germline, CDR1 is SGHVS and CDR2 FNYEAQ. V was cut by 1 base and J by 0 bases, with 7 bases left in between. The CDR3 spells CASSLERYSGNTIYF. The DNA of the CDR3 is TGTGCCAGCAGCTTAGAACGCTACTCTGGAAACACCATATATTTT.

By share of the sample, this clonotype is medium-sized. The chain is built from TRBV20-1 and TRBJ1-2; D might be TRBD1 (5 bases). This CDR3 has 14 amino acids. Germline V lookup: CDR1 DFQATT, CDR2 SNEGSKA (reference sequence). With 6 bases removed from V and 4 bases from J, the gap between germline ends came to 18 bases. Written as DNA, the CDR3 is TGCAGTGCCTCCCCCGGGAGGGGTTCCTATGGCTACACCTTC. Protein product: CSASPGRGSYGYTF.

This clonotype showed up many times. The chain employs TRBV6-6 and TRBJ1-2; no definite D call. Trimming removed 6 bases at V and 3 bases at J, with 11 bases between. The CDR3 is made up of 13 amino acids. Germline values: CDR1 MNHNY, CDR2 SVGAGI (reference sequence). The CDR3 DNA reads as TGTGCCAGCAGCCCCCCTTTTCACTATGGCTACACCTTC. Protein product: CASSPPFHYGYTF.

This clonotype counts as medium-sized. J is TRBJ2-7 and V is TRBV12-3 or TRBV12-4; maybe TRBD2 (6 bases). The CDR3 is 15 residues long. Deletions cut 5 bases from V and 5 bases from J, with 19 bases between. The CDR3 nucleotides are TGTGCCAGCAGTGGGCTAGCGCCTATTGGAAACGAGCAGTACTTC. It encodes CASSGLAPIGNEQYF.

This clonotype is deemed medium-sized. The chain recombines TRBV15 with TRBJ2-2; TRBD1 matches 9 bases. Germline V gives CDR1 LNHNV, CDR2 YYDKDF (reference sequence). The CDR3 runs to 15 residues. V lost 6 bases, J lost 3 bases, and 5 bases stayed unmatched. The CDR3 sequence: CATSVGDRDTGELFF. CDR3 DNA: TGTGCCACCAGTGTGGGGGACAGGGACACCGGGGAGCTGTTTTTT.

Many counts were recorded for this clonotype. This chain connects TRBV18 to TRBJ1-1; TRBD1 might be the D (6 bases). The CDR3 is 14 residues long. V dropped 9 bases and J dropped 6 bases, with 20 bases sitting between them. Germline CDR1 and CDR2: KGHSH and LQKENI. The CDR3 DNA sequence: TGTGCCAGTCGCAGGGGCTGGGGTTTCCCTGAAGCTTTCTTT. It yields the protein CASRRGWGFPEAFF.

This clonotype has ten or more counts. J is TRBJ1-5 and V is TRBV6-5; no reliable D call. The V end lost 6 bases, the J end lost 4 bases, and 10 bases lay between the germline ends. The CDR3 has 13 amino acids. Germline loops: CDR1 MNHEY, CDR2 SVGAGI. Here the CDR3 reads CASSLGPNQPQHF. CDR3 bases: TGTGCCAGCAGCCTCGGACCGAATCAGCCCCAGCATTTT.

This clonotype was recorded many times. This sequence joins TRBV20-1 and TRBJ2-1; 15 bases match TRBD2. The trim removed 6 bases at V and 0 bases at J, leaving 6 bases unmatched. The germline gives CDR1 DFQATT, CDR2 SNEGSKA (reference sequence). This CDR3 contains 17 residues. This CDR3 reads CSAVGTSGRISYNEQFF. CDR3 in DNA: TGCAGTGCGGTCGGGACTAGCGGGAGGATCTCCTACAATGAGCAGTTCTTC.

This clonotype is classed as medium-sized. The chain employs TRBV6-5 and TRBJ2-7, with a tentative D call TRBD2 (6 bases). V was clipped by 10 bases and J by 2 bases, with 15 bases between them. CDR1 MNHEY and CDR2 SVGAGI come from the germline V gene. This CDR3 spans 13 amino acids. CDR3 DNA sequence: TGTGCCACCACGAGGCCGGGGGCCTACGAGCAGTACTTC. Amino acids: CATTRPGAYEQYF.

A remark on this clonotype: A much larger clone sits a single nucleotide away, making a read error possible. The chain has TRBV24-1 and TRBJ2-2; D unresolved. V dropped 2 bases and J dropped 7 bases, with 10 bases sitting between them. Germline assignment: CDR1 KGHDR and CDR2 SFDVKD. The CDR3 is made up of 14 amino acids. The CDR3 is CATSDSQTVGELFF. CDR3 DNA sequence: TGTGCCACCAGTGATTCGCAGACGGTCGGGGAGCTGTTTTTT.